One sample yielded the 18 T cell receptor beta chains listed below, sequenced in a study of blood T cells in healthy people across ages (dated by TCRdb to the mid-2010s). Library preparation employed 5' RACE. The sequencing machine was an Illumina HiSeq 2500. A second PCR of roughly 7 to 12 cycles was performed with a sample-barcoded 5' primer and a J-beta primer mix. TCRdb handled the public reads itself, with Q25 trimming in fastp and clone calling in MiXCR, and kept productive beta chains. Merged by CDR3 protein, the rows form single entries marked with the most common genes and DNA. The sample includes around 710,000 distinct CDR3 sequences, with roughly 44% observed a single time. 20% to 25% of the sample goes to the ten largest clones. Sequencing was done on a sample of blood. The source of these receptors is a woman aged 60-75 years in good health.

The chain carries TRBV3-1 and TRBJ2-4; D ambiguous. Germline V gene sequence: CDR1 LGHDT, CDR2 YNNKEL (reference sequence). Trimming removed 0 bases from V and 1 base from J, with 16 bases in between. The CDR3 consists of 18 residues. This CDR3 is CASSQDNRRLVAKNIQYF. As DNA, the CDR3 is TGTGCCAGCAGCCAAGATAACAGAAGGCTAGTGGCCAAAAACATTCAGTACTTC.

Regarding this clonotype: Germline is not matched at one junction end, which may reflect a read error. The rearrangement uses TRBV7-2 and TRBJ2-3, with D perhaps given as TRBD1 or TRBD2 (5 bases each). This CDR3 spans 16 amino acids. CDR1 and CDR2 (germline): SGHTA, FQGNSA. The CDR3 protein is CANSPGLARSTDTQYF. In DNA, the CDR3 is TGTGCCAACAGCCCGGGGCTGGCAAGAAGCACAGATACGCAGTATTTT. Combining the CDR3 with reference TRBV7-2 and TRBJ2-3 gives the whole variable domain GAGVSQSPSNKVTEKGKDVELRCDPISGHTALYWYRQSLGQGLEFLIYFQGNSAPDKSGLPSDRFSAERTGGSVSTLTIQRTQQEDSAVYLCANSPGLARSTDTQYFGPGTRLTVL.

This rearrangement joins TRBV3-1 to TRBJ2-1; 8 bases align to TRBD2. The CDR3 sequence is 15 residues long. V shed 6 bases and J 4 bases; nucleotides not matched to a gene: 8. The germline CDR1 and CDR2 sequences are LGHDT and YNNKEL (reference sequence). The CDR3 nucleotides are TGTGCCAGCAGTAGGCCGGGAGGGCCGTACAATGAGCAGTTCTTC. Translation: CASSRPGGPYNEQFF.

The rearrangement uses TRBV4-1 and TRBJ2-7; 7 bases match TRBD1. The CDR3 spans 18 residues. The J segment lost 1 base and the V segment lost 0 bases, leaving 12 bases of the junction unmatched. Germline V lookup: CDR1 MGHRA, CDR2 YSYEKL. CDR3 coding DNA: TGCGCCAGCAGCCAAGATCCGGGACAGATTATCAGTTCCTACGAGCAGTACTTC. This sequence encodes CASSQDPGQIISSYEQYF.

This clonotype has a count of ten or more. The gene calls are TRBV4-3 and TRBJ2-5, with a tentative D call TRBD2 (6 bases). The CDR3 runs 16 residues. Germline CDR1 reads LGHNA; CDR2 reads YSLEER. The V end lost 0 bases, the J end lost 3 bases, and 14 bases lay between the germline ends. CDR3 residues: CASSQEYSGGKETQYF. The CDR3 DNA is TGCGCCAGCAGCCAAGAATATTCCGGGGGTAAAGAGACCCAGTACTTC.

This clonotype was observed a few times. The V and J genes are TRBV4-3 and TRBJ2-3, with 7 nucleotides matching TRBD1. The CDR3 covers 15 residues. Trimming cost V 1 base and J 2 bases; bases outside gene matches: 3. Germline lookup yields CDR1 LGHNA and CDR2 YSLEER. The chain's CDR3 is CASSQGDSNTDTQYF. CDR3 nucleotides: TGCGCCAGCAGCCAAGGGGACAGCAACACAGATACGCAGTATTTT.

Points on this clonotype: This may arise from a read error, as a much more abundant clone is one base away. The chain couples TRBV18 to TRBJ2-1, with 9 bases fitting TRBD2. Germline V lookup: CDR1 KGHSH, CDR2 LQKENI. The CDR3 extends over 16 amino acids. The trim removed 3 bases at V and 4 bases at J, leaving 7 bases unmatched. The DNA of the CDR3 is TGTGCCAGCTCACCGGGGGCTAGCGGGATTTACAATGAGCAGTTCTTC. Residues: CASSPGASGIYNEQFF.

About this clonotype: The final CDR3 position lacks the conserved phenylalanine or tryptophan, pointing to a likely read error. The CDR3 DNA reads as TGTGCCAGCAGTTGGGACTACCAAGAGACCCAGTACATC. Its protein is CASSWDYQETQYI. This sequence joins TRBV6-6 and TRBJ2-5, with a possible D match to TRBD2 (6 bases). Between the trimmed V and J ends, which lost 4 bases and 0 bases, there was a span of 6 bases. The CDR3 contains 13 residues. CDR1 is MNHNY, CDR2 SVGAGI, per germline (reference sequence).

The sample holds a few counts of this clonotype. The V gene is TRBV21-1, the J gene TRBJ1-2; TRBD1, the table's D call, was not compared with the DNA. TRBV21-1 is tagged as a pseudogene. The CDR3 consists of 15 residues. The CDR3 reads CASRYEPGRPYGYTF. In nucleotides, the CDR3 is TGTGCCAGCAGATACGAGCCGGGACGTCCATATGGCTACACCTTC.

The chain carries TRBV28 and TRBJ2-3; D gene uncertain. The V gene's germline CDR1 is MDHEN and CDR2 SYDVKM. The CDR3 has 15 amino acids. The V gene lost 5 bases and the J gene lost 1 base, with 13 bases spanning the gap. For the CDR3, the DNA is TGTGCCAGCAGTGAACGCCAGAGTGGCACAGATACGCAGTATTTT. Translation gives CASSERQSGTDTQYF.

Note on this clonotype: Since a much larger clone is just one base distant, this may be a read error. The V gene is TRBV6-6, the J gene TRBJ2-7; tentatively, D is TRBD2 (6 bases). The CDR3 has 14 residues. CDR1 and CDR2 (germline): MNHNY, SVGAGI (reference sequence). V was clipped by 5 bases and J by 2 bases, with 13 bases between them. For the CDR3, the DNA is TGTGCCAGCAGTGTCCTCGGGGGTACCTACGAGCAGTACTTC. This codes for CASSVLGGTYEQYF.

The V and J genes are TRBV7-2 and TRBJ1-2; weak D call: TRBD1 (5 bases). Between the trimmed V and J ends, which lost 5 bases and 2 bases, there was a span of 18 bases. The CDR3 sequence is 16 residues long. Germline lookup yields CDR1 SGHTA and CDR2 FQGNSA. CDR3 sequence: CASSNFEGPINYGYTF. DNA for the CDR3: TGTGCCAGCAGCAATTTCGAGGGACCTATAAACTATGGCTACACCTTC. The full variable domain, in which reference TRBV7-2 and TRBJ1-2 provide the parts outside the CDR3, is GAGVSQSPSNKVTEKGKDVELRCDPISGHTALYWYRQSLGQGLEFLIYFQGNSAPDKSGLPSDRFSAERTGGSVSTLTIQRTQQEDSAVYLCASSNFEGPINYGYTFGSGTRLTVV.

The rearrangement uses TRBV12-3 or TRBV12-4 and TRBJ2-7; D unclear. Trimming took 2 bases from V and 7 from J, leaving 9 bases between them. The CDR3 length is 12 residues. CDR3 DNA: TGTGCCAGCAGTTTAAGTGCGAATGAGCAGTACTTC. It yields the protein CASSLSANEQYF.

This chain uses TRBV12-5 with TRBJ2-1, with D maybe TRBD2 (5 bases). With 8 bases removed from V and 8 bases from J, the gap between germline ends came to 16 bases. CDR3 length: 13 amino acids. The germline V gene has CDR1 LGHNT and CDR2 FRNRAP. The CDR3, as DNA: TGTGCTAGTATTCCTGAAAACGGGGATGAGCAGTTCTTC. It translates to CASIPENGDEQFF.

V and J are TRBV10-3 and TRBJ2-5; 9 nucleotides line up with TRBD2. The CDR3 spans 15 residues. V shed 2 bases and J 2 bases; nucleotides not matched to a gene: 3. Per germline, CDR1 ENHRY and CDR2 SYGVKD. This CDR3 is CAISENSGGQETQYF. CDR3 in DNA: TGTGCCATCAGTGAGAATAGCGGGGGACAAGAGACCCAGTACTTC.

This clonotype was counted only a few times. The rearrangement joins TRBV7-2 to TRBJ2-3; 13 nucleotides line up with TRBD2. V trimming: 0 bases; J trimming: 0 bases; junction bases outside the gene matches: 6. The CDR3 is 19 amino acids. Germline V gives CDR1 SGHTA, CDR2 FQGNSA. The CDR3 region is CASSLAATSGGLSTDTQYF. CDR3 nucleotide sequence: TGTGCCAGCAGCTTAGCGGCGACTAGCGGGGGGTTGAGCACAGATACGCAGTATTTT.

This clonotype was recorded a few times. An end of the junction differs from the germline gene, which may be a read error. V and J are TRBV7-2 and TRBJ2-4, with D possibly called TRBD1 or TRBD2 (5 bases each). The end of the DNA aligns better with TRBJ2-7, so the J call may be wrong. Germline lookup yields CDR1 SGHTA and CDR2 FQGNSA. The CDR3 runs to 21 residues. CDR3 residues: CASGLADRAILWDGRPYEQYF. CDR3 DNA: TGTGCCAGCGGCTTAGCAGATCGGGCCATATTGTGGGACGGCCGCCCCTACGAGCAGTACTTC.

The V call is TRBV5-1, the J call TRBJ1-1; 10 positions match TRBD1. The CDR3 loop spans 15 amino acids. J gave up 6 bases and V 1 base, and 6 bases lay outside the gene matches. The germline CDR1 and CDR2 sequences are SGHRS and YFSETQ. CDR3 coding DNA: TGCGCCAGCAGCTTGTGGACAGGGGGTCTGGCTGAAGCTTTCTTT. Translated, it gives CASSLWTGGLAEAFF.